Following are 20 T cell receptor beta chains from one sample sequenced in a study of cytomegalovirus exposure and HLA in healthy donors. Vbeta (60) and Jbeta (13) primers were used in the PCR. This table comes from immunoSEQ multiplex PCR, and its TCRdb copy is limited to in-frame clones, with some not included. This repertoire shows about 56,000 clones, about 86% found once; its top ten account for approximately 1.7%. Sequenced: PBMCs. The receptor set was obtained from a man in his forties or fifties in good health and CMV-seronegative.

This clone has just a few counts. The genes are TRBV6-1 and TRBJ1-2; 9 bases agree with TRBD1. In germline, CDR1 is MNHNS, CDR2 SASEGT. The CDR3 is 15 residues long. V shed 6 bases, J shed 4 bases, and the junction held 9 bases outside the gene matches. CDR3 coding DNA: TGTGCCAGCAGGGCGCCGGGACAGGGTCCCTATGGCTACACCTTC. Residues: CASRAPGQGPYGYTF.

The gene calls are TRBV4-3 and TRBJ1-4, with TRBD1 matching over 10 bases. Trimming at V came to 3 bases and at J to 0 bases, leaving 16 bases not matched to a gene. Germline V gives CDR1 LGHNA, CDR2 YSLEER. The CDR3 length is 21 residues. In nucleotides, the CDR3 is TGCGCCAGCAGCCAGGTCAGGACAGGGGGTGTAACCCACGCAACTAATGAAAAACTGTTTTTT. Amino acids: CASSQVRTGGVTHATNEKLFF.

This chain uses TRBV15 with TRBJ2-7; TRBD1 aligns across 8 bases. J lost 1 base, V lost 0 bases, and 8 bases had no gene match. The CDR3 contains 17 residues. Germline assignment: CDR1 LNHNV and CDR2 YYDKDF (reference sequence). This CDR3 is CATSRDPDRVSSYEQYF. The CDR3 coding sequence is TGTGCCACCAGCAGAGATCCGGACAGGGTCTCTTCCTACGAGCAGTACTTC.

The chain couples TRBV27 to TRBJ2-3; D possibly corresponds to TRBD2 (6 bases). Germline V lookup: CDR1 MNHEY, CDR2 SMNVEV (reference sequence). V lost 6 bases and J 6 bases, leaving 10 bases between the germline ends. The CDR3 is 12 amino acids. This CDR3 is CASSDGGDTQYF. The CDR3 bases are TGTGCCAGCAGCGATGGGGGGGATACGCAGTATTTT.

This CDR3 reads CASRLQGGNTEAFF. The CDR3 region has the DNA TGTGCCAGCAGGTTACAGGGGGGGAACACTGAAGCTTTCTTT. V gene TRBV6-1 combines with J gene TRBJ1-1; 8 bases line up with TRBD1. V trimming: 6 bases; J trimming: 1 base; junction bases outside the gene matches: 4. This CDR3 contains 14 residues. Per the germline V gene, CDR1 is MNHNS and CDR2 is SASEGT.

The CDR3 sequence is CASSMAGTSGTDTQYF. CDR3 bases: TGTGCCAGTAGTATGGCCGGGACTAGCGGCACAGATACGCAGTATTTT. The genes are TRBV19 and TRBJ2-3; the match to TRBD2 covers 10 bases. Germline V gene lookup returns CDR1 LNHDA and CDR2 SQIVND (reference sequence). The V segment lost 3 bases and the J segment 1 base; nucleotides outside the gene matches: 4. The CDR3 is 16 residues long.

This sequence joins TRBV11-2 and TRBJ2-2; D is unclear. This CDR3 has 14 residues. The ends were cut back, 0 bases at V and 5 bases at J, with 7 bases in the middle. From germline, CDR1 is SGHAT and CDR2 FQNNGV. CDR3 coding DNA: TGTGCCAGCAGCTTAGAGGCTGTTACCGGGGAGCTGTTTTTT. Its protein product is CASSLEAVTGELFF.

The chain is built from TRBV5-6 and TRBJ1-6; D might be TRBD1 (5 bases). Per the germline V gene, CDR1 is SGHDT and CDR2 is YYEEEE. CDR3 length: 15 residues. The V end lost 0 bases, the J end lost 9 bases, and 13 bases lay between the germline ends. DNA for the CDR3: TGTGCCAGCAGCTTGGCTGGGGCCCCGGTTTCACCCCTCCACTTT. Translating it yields CASSLAGAPVSPLHF.

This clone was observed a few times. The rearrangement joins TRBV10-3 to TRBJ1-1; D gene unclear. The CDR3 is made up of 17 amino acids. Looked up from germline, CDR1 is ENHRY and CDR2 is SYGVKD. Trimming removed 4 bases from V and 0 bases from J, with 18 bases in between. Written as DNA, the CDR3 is TGTGCCATCAGTGCAAAGATAGCGACAAGCATGAACACTGAAGCTTTCTTT. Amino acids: CAISAKIATSMNTEAFF.

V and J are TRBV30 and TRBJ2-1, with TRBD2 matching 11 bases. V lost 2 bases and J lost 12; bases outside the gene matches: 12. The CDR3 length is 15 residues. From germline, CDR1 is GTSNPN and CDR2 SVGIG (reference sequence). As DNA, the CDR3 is TGTGCCTGGAGTCTCAGGGGACTAGCGGAAGAGTGGCAGTTCTTC. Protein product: CAWSLRGLAEEWQFF.

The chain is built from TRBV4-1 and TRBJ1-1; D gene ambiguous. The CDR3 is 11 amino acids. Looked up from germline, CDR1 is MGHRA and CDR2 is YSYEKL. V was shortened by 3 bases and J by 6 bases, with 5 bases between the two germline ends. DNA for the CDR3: TGCGCCAGCAGCCACACGGCTGAAGCTTTCTTT. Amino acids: CASSHTAEAFF.

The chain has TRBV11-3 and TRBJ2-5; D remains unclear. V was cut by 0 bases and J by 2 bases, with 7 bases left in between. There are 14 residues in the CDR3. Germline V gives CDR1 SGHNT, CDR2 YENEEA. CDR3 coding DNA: TGTGCCAGCAGCTTAGATGTATCTCAAGAGACCCAGTACTTC. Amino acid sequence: CASSLDVSQETQYF.

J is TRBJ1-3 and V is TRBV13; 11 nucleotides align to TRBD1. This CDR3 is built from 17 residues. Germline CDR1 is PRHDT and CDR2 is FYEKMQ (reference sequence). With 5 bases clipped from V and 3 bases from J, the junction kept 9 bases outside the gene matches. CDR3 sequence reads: CASSPRQDRGLGNTIYF. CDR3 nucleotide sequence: TGTGCCAGCAGCCCCCGGCAGGACAGGGGGCTTGGAAACACCATATATTTT.

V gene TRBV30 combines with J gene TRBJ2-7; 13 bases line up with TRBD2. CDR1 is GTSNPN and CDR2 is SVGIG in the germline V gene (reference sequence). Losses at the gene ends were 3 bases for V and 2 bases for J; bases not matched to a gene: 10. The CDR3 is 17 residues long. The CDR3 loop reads CAWRVGLAGDHPYEQYF. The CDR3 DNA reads TGTGCCTGGAGAGTTGGACTAGCGGGGGACCACCCCTACGAGCAGTACTTC.

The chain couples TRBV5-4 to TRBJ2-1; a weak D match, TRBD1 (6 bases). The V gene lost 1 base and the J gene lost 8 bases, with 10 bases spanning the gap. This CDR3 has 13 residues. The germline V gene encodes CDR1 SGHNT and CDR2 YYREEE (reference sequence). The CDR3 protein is CASSLPRGDEQFF. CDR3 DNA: TGTGCCAGCAGCTTGCCCAGGGGCGATGAGCAGTTCTTC.

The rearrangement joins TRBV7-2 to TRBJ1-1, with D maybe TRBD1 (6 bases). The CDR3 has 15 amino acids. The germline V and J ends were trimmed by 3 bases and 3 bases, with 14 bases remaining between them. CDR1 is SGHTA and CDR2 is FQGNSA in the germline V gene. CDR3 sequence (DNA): TGTGCCAGCAGCTTTTTAGGGGGATTTTACACTGAAGCTTTCTTT. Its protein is CASSFLGGFYTEAFF.

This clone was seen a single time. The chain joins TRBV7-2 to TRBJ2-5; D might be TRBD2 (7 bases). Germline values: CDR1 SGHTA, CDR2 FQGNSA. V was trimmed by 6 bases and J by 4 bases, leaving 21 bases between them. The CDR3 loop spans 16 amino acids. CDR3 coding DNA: TGTGCCAGCAGTTCGAGCCGTGGGGGGGGGCGAGAGACCCAGTACTTC. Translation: CASSSSRGGGRETQYF.

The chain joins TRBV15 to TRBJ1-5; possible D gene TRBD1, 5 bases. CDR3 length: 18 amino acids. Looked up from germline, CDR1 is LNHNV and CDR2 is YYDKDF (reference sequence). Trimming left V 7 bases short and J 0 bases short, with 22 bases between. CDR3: CATKRKFRGDISNQPQHF. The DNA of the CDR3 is TGTGCCACCAAGAGAAAATTCCGGGGGGATATTAGCAATCAGCCCCAGCATTTT.

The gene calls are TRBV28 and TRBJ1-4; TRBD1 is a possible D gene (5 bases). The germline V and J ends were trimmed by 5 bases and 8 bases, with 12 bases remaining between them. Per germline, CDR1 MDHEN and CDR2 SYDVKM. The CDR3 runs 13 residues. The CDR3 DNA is TGTGCCAGCAGTCCGGGGGTTGCGGAAAAACTGTTTTTT. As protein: CASSPGVAEKLFF.

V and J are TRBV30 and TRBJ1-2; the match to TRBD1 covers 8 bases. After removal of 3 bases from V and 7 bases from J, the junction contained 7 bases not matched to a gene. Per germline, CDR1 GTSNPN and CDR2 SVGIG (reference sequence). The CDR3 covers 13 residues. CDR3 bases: TGTGCCTGGAGGGGGGACAGGATATCTGGCTACACCTTC. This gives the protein CAWRGDRISGYTF.